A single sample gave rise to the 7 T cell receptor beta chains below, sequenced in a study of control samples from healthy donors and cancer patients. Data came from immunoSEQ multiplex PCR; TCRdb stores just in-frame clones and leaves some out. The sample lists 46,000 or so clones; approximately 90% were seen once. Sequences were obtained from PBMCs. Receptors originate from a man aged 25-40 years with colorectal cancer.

CDR3: CASSPPMLGPMASSTEAFF. In DNA, the CDR3 is TGTGCCAGCAGCCCCCCCATGTTGGGCCCTATGGCATCAAGTACTGAAGCTTTCTTT. This chain joins TRBV7-9 and TRBJ1-1; D remains ambiguous. Germline assignment: CDR1 SEHNR and CDR2 FQNEAQ (reference sequence). There are 19 residues in the CDR3. The V end was cut by 5 bases, the J end by 5 bases, with 30 bases between.

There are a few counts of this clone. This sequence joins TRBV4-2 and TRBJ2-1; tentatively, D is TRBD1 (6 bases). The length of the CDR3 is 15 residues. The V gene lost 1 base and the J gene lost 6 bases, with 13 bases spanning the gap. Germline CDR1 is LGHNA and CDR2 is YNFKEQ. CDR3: CASSQAPDSPNEQFF. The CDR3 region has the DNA TGTGCCAGCAGCCAAGCACCGGACAGCCCCAATGAGCAGTTCTTC.

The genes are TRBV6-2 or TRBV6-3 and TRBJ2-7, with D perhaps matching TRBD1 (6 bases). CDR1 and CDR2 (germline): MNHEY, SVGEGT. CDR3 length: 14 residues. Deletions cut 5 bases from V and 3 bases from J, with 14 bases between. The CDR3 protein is CASSRTVPHYEQYF. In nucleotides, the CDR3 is TGTGCCAGCAGTAGGACAGTCCCTCACTACGAGCAGTACTTC.

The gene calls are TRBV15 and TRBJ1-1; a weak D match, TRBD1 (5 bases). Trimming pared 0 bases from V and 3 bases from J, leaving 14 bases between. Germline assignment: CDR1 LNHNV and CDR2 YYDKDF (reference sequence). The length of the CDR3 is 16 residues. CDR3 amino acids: CATSRDGGFVDTEAFF. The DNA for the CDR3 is TGTGCCACCAGCAGAGATGGGGGGTTTGTGGACACTGAAGCTTTCTTT.

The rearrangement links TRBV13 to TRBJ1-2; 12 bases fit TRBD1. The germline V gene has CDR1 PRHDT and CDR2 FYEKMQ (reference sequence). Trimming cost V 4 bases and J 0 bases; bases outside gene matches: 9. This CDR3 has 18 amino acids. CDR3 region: CASSYPGQGAEANYGYTF. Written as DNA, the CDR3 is TGTGCCAGCAGCTATCCGGGACAGGGGGCGGAAGCTAACTATGGCTACACCTTC.

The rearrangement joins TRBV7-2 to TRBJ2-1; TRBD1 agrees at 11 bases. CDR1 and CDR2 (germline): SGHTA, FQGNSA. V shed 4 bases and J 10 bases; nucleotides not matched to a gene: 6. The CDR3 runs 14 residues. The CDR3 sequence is CASSSRTGGAEQFF. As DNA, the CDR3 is TGTGCCAGCAGCTCAAGGACAGGGGGCGCCGAGCAGTTCTTC.

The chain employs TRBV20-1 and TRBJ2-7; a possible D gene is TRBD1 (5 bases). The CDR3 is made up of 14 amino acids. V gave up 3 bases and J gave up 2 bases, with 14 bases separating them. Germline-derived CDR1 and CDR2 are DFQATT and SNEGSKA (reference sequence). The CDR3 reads CSASPGLETYEQYF. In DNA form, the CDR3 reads TGCAGTGCTAGTCCAGGGCTAGAAACCTACGAGCAGTACTTC.